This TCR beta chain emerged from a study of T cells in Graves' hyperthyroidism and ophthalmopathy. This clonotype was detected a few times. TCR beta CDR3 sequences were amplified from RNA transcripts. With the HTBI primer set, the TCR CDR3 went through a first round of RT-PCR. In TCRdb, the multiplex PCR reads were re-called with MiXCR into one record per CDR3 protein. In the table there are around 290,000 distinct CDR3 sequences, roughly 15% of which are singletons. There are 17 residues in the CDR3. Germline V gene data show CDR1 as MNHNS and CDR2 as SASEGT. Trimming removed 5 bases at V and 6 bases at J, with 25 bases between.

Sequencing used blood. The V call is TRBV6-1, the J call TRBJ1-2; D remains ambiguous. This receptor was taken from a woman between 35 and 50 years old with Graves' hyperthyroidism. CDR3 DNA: TGTGCCAGCAGTTATGAAGGAGGATATCTGAGCGGCCATGGCTACACCTTC. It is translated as CASSYEGGYLSGHGYTF.